The rows below give T cell receptor beta chains drawn from one sample of a study of OX40 agonist ivuxolimab in advanced cancers. Assay used: immunoSEQ multiplex PCR; TCRdb lists only in-frame clones, some missing. The sample has around 40,000 clones; 65% to 90% are singletons. The sample was CD4+ or CD8+ T cells sorted from blood, taken in a trial of the OX40 agonist ivuxolimab. The receptors were sampled from an adult with an advanced solid tumor such as melanoma, head and neck, liver or kidney cancer. Both conserved end residues are part of each CDR3. The order of the fields is D gene, J gene, clone size, V gene, CDR3 protein, CDR3 DNA. D genes are given only for firm matches. Clone size, where shown, is once, few, many, or a class for clones that have expanded.

-,TRBJ1-1,-,TRBV6-4,CASSDYPGRSNTEAFF,TGTGCCAGCAGTGACTATCCGGGGCGATCGAACACTGAAGCTTTCTTT
-,TRBJ1-3,-,TRBV7-9,CASSLNGQRENTIYF,TGTGCCAGCAGCTTAAACGGACAAAGAGAAAACACCATATATTTT
-,TRBJ2-1,once,TRBV9,CASSVEWEVHNEQFF,TGTGCCAGCAGCGTAGAGTGGGAGGTCCACAATGAGCAGTTCTTC
-,TRBJ1-4,-,TRBV19,CASRGPQSGKLFF,TGTGCCAGTAGAGGCCCCCAGTCCGGAAAACTGTTTTTT
TRBD2,TRBJ2-3,-,TRBV5-1,CASRPTSVTTDTQYF,TGCGCCAGCAGGCCCACTAGCGTAACCACAGATACGCAGTATTTT
-,TRBJ2-1,-,TRBV7-9,CASSSDTGEQFF,TGTGCCAGCAGCTCCGATACTGGCGAGCAGTTCTTC
TRBD1,TRBJ1-2,-,TRBV13,CASSGRDRGQFGYGYTF,TGTGCCAGCAGCGGGCGGGACAGGGGGCAGTTCGGCTATGGCTACACCTTC
-,TRBJ2-7,-,TRBV7-2,CASSLAVGQQSYEQYF,TGTGCCAGCAGCTTAGCCGTCGGACAGCAGTCCTACGAGCAGTACTTC
TRBD1,TRBJ2-7,-,TRBV10-3,CAISESGTGEREQYF,TGTGCCATCAGTGAGTCCGGGACAGGGGAACGCGAGCAGTACTTC
-,TRBJ2-7,few,TRBV2,CASSAARDAPEQYF,TGTGCCAGCAGTGCGGCCCGGGACGCTCCCGAGCAGTACTTC
-,TRBJ2-1,-,TRBV5-1,CASSPDNDNEQFF,TGCGCCAGCAGCCCGGACAACGACAATGAGCAGTTCTTC
TRBD2,TRBJ2-3,-,TRBV30,CAWSFTSGLGTDTQYF,TGTGCCTGGAGTTTCACTAGCGGGCTAGGCACAGATACGCAGTATTTT
-,TRBJ1-1,-,TRBV30,CAWSVRRPGMNTEAFF,TGTGCCTGGAGTGTACGGCGTCCAGGGATGAACACTGAAGCTTTCTTT
-,TRBJ1-4,-,TRBV4-1,CASSRNRRRGEKLFF,TGCGCCAGCAGCCGGAACCGCCGGAGGGGTGAAAAACTGTTTTTT
TRBD2,TRBJ2-3,-,TRBV6-1,CASSERLALADTQYF,TGTGCCAGCAGTGAAAGACTAGCGCTGGCAGATACGCAGTATTTT
-,TRBJ1-2,-,TRBV7-9,CASHTGGGYGYTF,TGTGCCAGCCATACCGGGGGCGGCTATGGCTACACCTTC
TRBD1,TRBJ1-3,-,TRBV7-2,CASSLQGATGNTIYF,TGTGCCAGCAGCTTACAGGGGGCTACTGGAAACACCATATATTTT
TRBD2,TRBJ2-3,-,TRBV6-5,CASSRTSGRADTQYF,TGTGCCAGCAGTAGAACAAGCGGGAGGGCAGATACGCAGTATTTT
-,TRBJ1-1,few,TRBV4-2,CASSQEQEAFF,TGTGCCAGCAGCCAAGAACAGGAAGCTTTCTTT
-,TRBJ2-7,-,TRBV27,CASRTGYYEQYF,TGTGCCAGCAGAACAGGGTACTACGAGCAGTACTTC
-,TRBJ1-5,-,TRBV2,CASRIDSPSNQPQHF,TGTGCCAGCAGAATTGACAGTCCTTCCAATCAGCCCCAGCATTTT
-,TRBJ1-2,once,TRBV5-6,CASTPGFRAGYTF,TGTGCCAGCACCCCAGGGTTCCGGGCGGGCTACACCTTC
-,TRBJ2-2,-,TRBV19,CASRPTGELFF,TGTGCCAGTAGACCAACCGGGGAGCTGTTTTTT
-,TRBJ1-4,-,TRBV2,CASSEYGLLTTNEKLFF,TGTGCCAGCAGTGAATACGGATTACTCACAACTAATGAAAAACTGTTTTTT